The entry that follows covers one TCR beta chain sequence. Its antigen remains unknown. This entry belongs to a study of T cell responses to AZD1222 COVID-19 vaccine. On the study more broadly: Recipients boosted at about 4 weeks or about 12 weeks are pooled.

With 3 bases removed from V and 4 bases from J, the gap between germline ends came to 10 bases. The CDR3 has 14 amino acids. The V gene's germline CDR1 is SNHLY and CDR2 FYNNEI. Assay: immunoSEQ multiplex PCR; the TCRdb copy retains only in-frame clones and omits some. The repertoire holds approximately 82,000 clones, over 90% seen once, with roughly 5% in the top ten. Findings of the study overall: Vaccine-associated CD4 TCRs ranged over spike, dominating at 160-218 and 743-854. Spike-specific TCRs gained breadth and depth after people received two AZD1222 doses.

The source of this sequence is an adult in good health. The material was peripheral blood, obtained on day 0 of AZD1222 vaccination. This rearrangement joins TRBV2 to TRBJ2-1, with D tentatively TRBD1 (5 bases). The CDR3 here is CASSDRQGYNEQFF. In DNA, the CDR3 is TGTGCCAGCAGTGATAGGCAGGGTTACAATGAGCAGTTCTTC.